The sequence of this TCR beta chain was determined in a study of T cells in Graves' hyperthyroidism and ophthalmopathy (dated by TCRdb to the late 2010s). Regarding the research as a whole: Peripheral blood samples were taken at initial diagnosis, before any treatment was given. After sampling, hyperthyroidism patients received methimazole starting at 30 mg daily, and ophthalmopathy patients received high-dose intravenous methylprednisolone. Prospective prediction of ophthalmopathy was tested in an independent validation cohort of under 20 hyperthyroidism patients and some 17 patients who later progressed to ophthalmopathy. The paper describes TCR Vbeta CDR3 sequencing of more than 120 peripheral blood samples, made up of fewer than 50 ophthalmopathy patients, some 76 hyperthyroidism patients and 17 progressor patients. To identify TCR V-J signatures that set the groups apart, the researchers used a discovery cohort of 100 patients, made up of around 42 with Graves' ophthalmopathy and some 58 with stable Graves' hyperthyroidism. The roughly 91 discovery patients were randomly divided into training and test sets at a 7:3 ratio. In addition, the study compared T-cell repertoires in thyroid tissue and in blood from roughly 6 Graves' hyperthyroidism patients.

Moderately to severely active disease, a Clinical Activity Score of at least 3, a NOSPECS grade of at least 4, and a duration under 3 months were present in ophthalmopathy patients. Any patient with an uncontrolled infection, another autoimmune disease, pregnancy or lactation was excluded. Diagnoses were established on the basis of clinical symptoms, serum thyroxine and TRAb, thyroid ultrasound, and orbital computed tomography. Ficoll-Paque density gradient centrifugation was used to isolate PBMCs from around 9.1 ml of fresh peripheral blood. Total RNA was extracted using Trizol reagent, and RNA quality was assessed on an Agilent 2100 Bioanalyzer. Summary of the overall study and its limitations: Most expanded thyroid clonotypes (frequency above 0.001) were also detected in blood, a finding suggesting that blood repertoires may reflect thyroid immune responses. During validation, the model predicted progression to ophthalmopathy a median of approximately 6.5 months ahead of onset, with around 71% sensitivity and roughly 75% specificity. No statistical method was used to set the sample size in advance, and investigators knew the group allocation. In cross-validation, a model built on a 13 V-J signature told ophthalmopathy apart from stable hyperthyroidism with under 90% sensitivity and around 84% specificity, and in testing the same model reached 80%/75%.

V gives up 1 base and J gives up 8 bases, and the segment between their germline ends measures 29 bases. CDR1 and CDR2, looked up from the germline V gene, are SQVTM and ANQGSEA. The CDR3 covers 18 residues, taking in both the cysteine and the phenylalanine. CDR3 DNA only is kept here, 54 bases in frame from base 1. The TCR beta CDR3 regions were amplified from RNA transcripts. The first round of RT-PCR for the TCR CDR3 was performed with the HTBI primer set and the Qiagen OneStep RT-PCR kit. Libraries were constructed in a second round of multiplex PCR, after which size selection and purification were performed. Libraries were sequenced paired-end with 100 bp reads on an Illumina HiSeq2000. Regarding the original processing steps: SOAPnuke was used to process the raw data, throwing out any read that contained adapters or uncalled bases, had a mean Phred below 15, or lacked an exact constant-primer or identifier match. High-quality paired reads were merged using COPE v1.2.5, and each unique nucleotide sequence was defined as a clonotype. MiTCR v1.1 was used to align the clonotypes against IMGT TRBV, TRBD and TRBJ reference segments. The analysis was restricted to V-J combinations with a frequency above 0.0001, which together covered 99% to 99.2% of the repertoires. The TCS score was defined as the ratio of F50 (clonal expansion) to E x V (chaos), calculated using BLOSUM62-based TCRdist between CDR3 peptides within each V-J. Welch's t-statistics and random forest reduced fewer than 550 V-J features to 10 to 15, which were used in a naive Bayes classifier (R e1071). The public reads were reprocessed in TCRdb via fastp at Q25 and MiXCR, keeping in-frame beta chains. Each entry is one CDR3 protein sequence, shown with its most common DNA and genes. The V and J calls shown here were made by TCRdb, not taken from the authors' results. The sample profile shows around 600,000 distinct CDR3 sequences; 13% to 15% of them were found once. The ten most abundant clones make up less than 9% of the sample.

This clonotype was recorded a few times. The clone's antigen remains unknown. No qualities accompany the bases; no much larger clone lies one base away. What was sequenced was blood. This TCR was sampled from a woman between 18 and 29 years old with Graves' ophthalmopathy. The chain is encoded by TRBV29-1 joined to TRBJ1-2; a tentative D call is TRBD1 (5 bases match). CDR3 protein: CSVEVIAGVFGGTKGYTF. The nucleotide sequence is TGCAGCGTTGAAGTAATCGCGGGGGTTTTTGGGGGGACGAAGGGCTACACCTTC.